One and the same sample provided the 20 T cell receptor beta chains below, sequenced in a study of control samples from healthy donors and cancer patients (dated by TCRdb to the early 2020s). Library prep was done by the immunoSEQ multiplex PCR assay. The table comes from immuneACCESS by way of TCRdb, which keeps in-frame sequences with V and J called. Part of the clones is missing from these tables; in studies checked, under half for an unresolved V gene and the rest for unknown reasons. This sample gives around 130,000 clones in total; roughly nine tenths of them show up just once. The ten most abundant clones make up under 9% of the sample. Sequencing used PBMCs. These receptors were collected from a man aged 45-65 years with head and neck cancer.

This clone was found once. V is TRBV5-6 and J is TRBJ1-1, with D possibly being TRBD1 (5 bases). This CDR3 comprises 14 residues. Per germline, CDR1 SGHDT and CDR2 YYEEEE. V shed 4 bases and J shed 7 bases, with 17 bases lying between them. The CDR3 DNA reads TGTGCCAGCAGCACAACTAAGGGACGGCTTGAAGCTTTCTTT. Translating it yields CASSTTKGRLEAFF.

V and J are TRBV11-2 and TRBJ2-1; 7 nucleotides align to TRBD2. Germline-derived CDR1 and CDR2 are SGHAT and FQNNGV. The CDR3 has 14 amino acids. Trimming removed 0 bases from V and 12 bases from J; junction bases left unmatched: 8. The CDR3 here is CASSLEVSREGQFF. CDR3 nucleotide sequence: TGTGCCAGCAGCTTAGAAGTGAGCAGGGAGGGGCAGTTCTTC.

The chain's CDR3 is CASSPRGWDRYEQYF. CDR3 DNA: TGTGCCAGCAGTCCCCGTGGCTGGGATCGGTACGAGCAGTACTTC. V is TRBV27 and J is TRBJ2-7, with D uncertain. CDR1 and CDR2 from the germline V gene are MNHEY and SMNVEV (reference sequence). The CDR3 runs 15 residues. The V and J ends lost 5 bases and 4 bases respectively, with 18 bases between them.

This chain uses TRBV19 with TRBJ2-5; D remains unclear. CDR1 and CDR2 (germline): LNHDA, SQIVND (reference sequence). This CDR3 is built from 16 residues. Trimming removed 1 base from V and 0 bases from J, with 12 bases in between. CDR3: CASSIGAGPYQETQYF. The CDR3 DNA is TGTGCCAGTAGTATAGGGGCAGGACCGTACCAAGAGACCCAGTACTTC.

The V gene is TRBV7-3, the J gene TRBJ2-7; D tentatively reads TRBD1 or TRBD2 (5 bases each). The V end lost 7 bases, the J end lost 3 bases, and 16 bases lay between the germline ends. This CDR3 is 14 amino acids long. Germline CDR1 is SGHTA and CDR2 is FQGTGA. The CDR3 DNA follows: TGTGCCAGCACCCCCGGGGCAGGAAACTACGAGCAGTACTTC. This codes for CASTPGAGNYEQYF.

The chain carries TRBV4-2 and TRBJ1-3; D possibly corresponds to TRBD1 (5 bases). The CDR3 totals 15 residues. Germline V CDR1 and CDR2: LGHNA, YNFKEQ. V gave up 0 bases and J gave up 2 bases, with 8 bases separating them. CDR3 coding DNA: TGTGCCAGCAGCCAAGAAGGGGTCACTGGAAACACCATATATTTT. Translated: CASSQEGVTGNTIYF.

The gene calls are TRBV10-1 and TRBJ1-4, with 12 nucleotides matching TRBD1. CDR3 length: 14 residues. Germline lookup yields CDR1 WNHNN and CDR2 SYGVQD (reference sequence). Unmatched junction bases numbered 9, after V lost 6 bases and J lost 13 bases. The CDR3 DNA is TGCGCCAGCAGCGAAGGGACAGGGGGCGGACTACTGTTTTTT. This encodes CASSEGTGGGLLFF.

This chain connects TRBV4-1 to TRBJ1-4; D possibly corresponds to TRBD1 (6 bases). The V end lost 6 bases, the J end lost 4 bases, and 6 bases lay between the germline ends. The CDR3 is 12 residues long. Germline V gene sequence: CDR1 MGHRA, CDR2 YSYEKL. The DNA for the CDR3 is TGCGCCAGCAGGGACAGTAATGAAAAACTGTTTTTT. It specifies CASRDSNEKLFF.

DNA of the CDR3: TGTGCCTCGCGAGCACCTCTTAACTATGGCTACACCTTC. This translates into CASRAPLNYGYTF. The chain links TRBV19 to TRBJ1-2; unclear D gene. V gave up 11 bases and J gave up 1 base, with 14 bases separating them. This CDR3 is 13 amino acids long. The germline V gene has CDR1 LNHDA and CDR2 SQIVND (reference sequence).

This rearrangement joins TRBV9 to TRBJ2-3; the match to TRBD1 covers 7 bases. The CDR3 is made up of 15 amino acids. The germline V gene encodes CDR1 SGDLS and CDR2 YYNGEE. V dropped 2 bases and J dropped 4; count of bases not matched to a gene: 7. In DNA, the CDR3 is TGTGCCAGCAGCGTGGGACAGTTGAGGGCAGATACGCAGTATTTT. Protein product: CASSVGQLRADTQYF.

This chain joins TRBV5-1 and TRBJ1-3, with D perhaps matching TRBD1 (5 bases). This CDR3 contains 15 residues. The V gene lost 0 bases and the J gene lost 4 bases, with 11 bases spanning the gap. Germline-derived CDR1 and CDR2 are SGHRS and YFSETQ. The CDR3, as DNA: TGCGCCAGCAGCTTGGTTCAGGGAGCAGGAAACACCATATATTTT. Residues: CASSLVQGAGNTIYF.

The V gene is TRBV5-6, the J gene TRBJ2-7; TRBD1 matches at 7 bases. Trimming cost V 0 bases and J 6 bases; bases outside gene matches: 3. Germline V gives CDR1 SGHDT, CDR2 YYEEEE. The CDR3 is 13 amino acids. CDR3 residues: CASSLGDRPEQYF. The DNA of the CDR3 is TGTGCCAGCAGCTTGGGGGACAGACCCGAGCAGTACTTC.

CDR3 bases: TGCGCCAGCAGTGAGTCCAGGGGGCTGGAAAAACTGTTTTTT. Translation gives CASSESRGLEKLFF. The chain employs TRBV10-2 and TRBJ1-4, with TRBD1 identical over 8 bases. The ends lost 0 bases at V and 8 bases at J; junction bases unmatched: 2. From germline, CDR1 is WSHSY and CDR2 SAAADI. This CDR3 is 14 amino acids long.

The J gene is TRBJ2-7, the V gene TRBV7-9; D ambiguous. Trimming removed 6 bases from V and 4 bases from J, with 10 bases in between. In germline, CDR1 is SEHNR, CDR2 FQNEAQ (reference sequence). The CDR3 consists of 12 residues. The CDR3 DNA follows: TGTGCCAGCAGTCCAGACGGGTACGAGCAGTACTTC. It yields the protein CASSPDGYEQYF.

V and J are TRBV28 and TRBJ1-4; a weak D match, TRBD1 (5 bases). In germline, CDR1 is MDHEN, CDR2 SYDVKM. V was trimmed by 2 bases and J by 3 bases, leaving 13 bases between them. The CDR3 runs to 16 residues. The chain's CDR3 is CASSLTPQGANEKLFF. The CDR3 DNA follows: TGTGCCAGCAGTTTAACACCGCAGGGCGCTAATGAAAAACTGTTTTTT.

The V gene is TRBV5-1, the J gene TRBJ1-2; D possibly corresponds to TRBD1 (5 bases). The germline gives CDR1 SGHRS, CDR2 YFSETQ. The CDR3 has 17 residues. The germline V and J ends were trimmed by 3 bases and 8 bases, with 26 bases remaining between them. CDR3 sequence: CASSSTSAGGLKGGYTF. The CDR3 DNA follows: TGCGCCAGCAGCTCGACATCTGCTGGGGGTCTGAAGGGAGGCTACACCTTC.

Notes on this clone: This sample includes further DNA sequences coding for the same CDR3. This chain links TRBV2 with TRBJ1-4; D not resolved. The CDR3 extends over 15 amino acids. Germline V lookup: CDR1 SNHLY, CDR2 FYNNEI. V was cut by 2 bases and J by 0 bases, with 7 bases left in between. CDR3 sequence: CASSERGATNEKLFF. The CDR3 nucleotides read TGTGCCAGCAGTGAACGAGGAGCAACTAATGAAAAACTGTTTTTT.

The chain has TRBV9 and TRBJ2-1; 10 nucleotides agree with TRBD1. The V segment lost 4 bases and the J segment 0 bases; nucleotides outside the gene matches: 4. Germline CDR1 and CDR2: SGDLS and YYNGEE. The CDR3 spans 16 residues. CDR3 coding DNA: TGTGCCAGCAGCTCCCGGACAGGGGGCTCCTACAATGAGCAGTTCTTC. Protein sequence: CASSSRTGGSYNEQFF.

This clone was seen once. The chain recombines TRBV5-8 with TRBJ1-3; TRBD1 matches 7 bases. J lost 1 base, V lost 3 bases, and 4 bases had no gene match. The CDR3 is 15 residues long. Germline assignment: CDR1 SGHTS and CDR2 YDEGEE. For the CDR3, the DNA is TGTGCCAGCAGCTCGACAGGGAGATCTGGAAACACCATATATTTT. Translated: CASSSTGRSGNTIYF.

The chain carries TRBV30 and TRBJ2-3; D uncertain. The CDR3 runs to 16 residues. Germline loops: CDR1 GTSNPN, CDR2 SVGIG (reference sequence). V lost 1 base to trimming and J lost 0 bases, with 14 bases between them. CDR3 loop: CAWSATGTASTDTQYF. CDR3 bases: TGTGCCTGGAGTGCGACTGGCACAGCTAGCACAGATACGCAGTATTTT.